This T cell receptor (beta chain) was identified during a study of T-cell memory formation after mild COVID-19. MiXCR, run by TCRdb on the 5' RACE reads, gives a single entry per CDR3 protein. Of roughly 200,000 distinct CDR3 sequences listed, roughly 17% are singletons. From germline, CDR1 is MNHEY and CDR2 SVGAGI. Deletions cut 0 bases from V and 1 base from J, with 21 bases between. This CDR3 is built from 19 residues. The sequenced material came from PBMCs or a T cell subset sorted from them (not recorded which). V is TRBV6-5 and J is TRBJ1-1; tentative D call: TRBD1 (6 bases). This TCR was recovered from an adult woman who had mild COVID-19 (a few samples of this study predate the infection). Cell type and time point are not known. The CDR3 reads CASSYSGAGRGWGNTEAFF. CDR3 DNA sequence: TGTGCCAGCAGTTACTCTGGTGCGGGCAGGGGATGGGGGAACACTGAAGCTTTCTTT.